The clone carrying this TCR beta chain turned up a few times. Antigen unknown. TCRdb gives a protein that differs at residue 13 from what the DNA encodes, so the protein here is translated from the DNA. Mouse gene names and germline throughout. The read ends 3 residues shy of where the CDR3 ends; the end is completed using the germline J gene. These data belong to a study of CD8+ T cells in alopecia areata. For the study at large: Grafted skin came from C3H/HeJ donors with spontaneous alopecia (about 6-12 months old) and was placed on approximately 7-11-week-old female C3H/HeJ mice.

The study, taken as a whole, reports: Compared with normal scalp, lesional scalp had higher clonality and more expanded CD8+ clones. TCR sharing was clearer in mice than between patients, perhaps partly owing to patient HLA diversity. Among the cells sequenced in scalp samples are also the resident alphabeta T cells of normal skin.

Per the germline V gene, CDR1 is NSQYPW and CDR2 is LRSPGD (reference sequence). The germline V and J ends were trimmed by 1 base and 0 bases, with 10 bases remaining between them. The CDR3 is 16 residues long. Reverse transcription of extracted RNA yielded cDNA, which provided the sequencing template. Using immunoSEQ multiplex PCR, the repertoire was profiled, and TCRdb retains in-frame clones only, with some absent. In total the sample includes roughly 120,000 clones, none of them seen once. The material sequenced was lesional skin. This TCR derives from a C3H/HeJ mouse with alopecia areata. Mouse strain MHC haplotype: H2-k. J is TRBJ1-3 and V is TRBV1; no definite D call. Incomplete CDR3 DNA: TGCACCTGCAGTGCAGTGGTGTGGGTTTCTGGAAATACG. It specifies CTCSAVVWVSGNT. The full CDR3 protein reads CTCSAVVWVSGNTLYF.